This T cell receptor beta chain stems from a study of T cell responses to AZD1222 COVID-19 vaccine. As to this clone: Its antigen is as yet unknown.

Study-level findings and limits: Spike was spanned by vaccine-associated CD4 TCRs, with dominance at 160-218 and 743-854. White British ancestry dominated among donors, who included more females, and clonal diversity was possibly underestimated.

The V segment lost 0 bases and the J segment 4 bases; nucleotides outside the gene matches: 3. Germline CDR1 SQVTM, CDR2 ANQGSEA. The CDR3 loop spans 14 amino acids. Sequencing used immunoSEQ multiplex PCR; TCRdb keeps in-frame clones, though not all of them. This sample has about 78,000 clones; 90% occur once, and the top ten carry about 3.5%. The source of this sequence is an adult who received the AZD1222 COVID-19 vaccine. The rearrangement joins TRBV29-1 to TRBJ2-7; 10 nucleotides match TRBD1. The sample consisted of peripheral blood, taken 28 days after the second AZD1222 dose. CDR3 sequence reads: CSVEDGTGDYEQYF. Here the CDR3 DNA reads TGCAGCGTTGAAGATGGGACAGGGGATTACGAGCAGTACTTC.